What follows are 5 T cell receptor beta chains derived from one specimen sequenced in a study of Ad26.COV2.S vaccination and SARS-CoV-2 variants. Treatment reported: roughly 20 received Ad26.COV2.S at low or high dose, single or two shots; five or six received placebo; per-sample allocation not given. Day 63 after the first injection of vaccine or placebo was the sampling time. Clones were read by immunoSEQ multiplex PCR, and TCRdb kept only the in-frame ones, dropping some. The sample includes some 300,000 clones, 85% of them seen just once. The sequences come from peripheral blood, collected in a trial of Ad26.COV2.S vaccine versus placebo. These TCRs come from a person aged 18 to 65 who received the Ad26.COV2.S COVID-19 vaccine or a placebo.

The chain has TRBV6-5 and TRBJ2-2; perhaps TRBD1 as D (6 bases). Germline V CDR1 and CDR2: MNHEY, SVGAGI. CDR3 size: 14 residues. V was clipped by 7 bases and J by 9 bases, with 18 bases between them. The CDR3 region is CASKNREGVRELFF. CDR3 sequence (DNA): TGTGCCAGCAAGAACAGGGAAGGAGTCCGGGAGCTGTTTTTT.

The chain carries TRBV29-1 and TRBJ2-4; 7 bases match TRBD1. Germline V CDR1 and CDR2: SQVTM, ANQGSEA. V lost 7 bases, J lost 0 bases, and 9 bases stayed unmatched. This CDR3 region has 15 residues. The chain's CDR3 is CSASRQGIAKNIQYF. CDR3 nucleotide sequence: TGCAGCGCCTCTCGACAGGGAATAGCCAAAAACATTCAGTACTTC.

This chain connects TRBV10-3 to TRBJ2-5; perhaps TRBD2 as D (6 bases). The CDR3 contains 14 residues. The germline CDR1 and CDR2 sequences are ENHRY and SYGVKD. V lost 0 bases, J lost 7 bases, and 12 bases lay in between. CDR3: CAISESGGYVTQYF. CDR3 DNA: TGTGCCATCAGTGAGTCGGGGGGTTACGTGACCCAGTACTTC.

The rearrangement links TRBV9 to TRBJ2-1; D is undetermined. The ends were cut back, 2 bases at V and 9 bases at J, with 12 bases in the middle. There are 13 residues in the CDR3. From germline, CDR1 is SGDLS and CDR2 YYNGEE. CDR3 loop: CASSVGWRGEQFF. CDR3 bases: TGTGCCAGCAGCGTCGGATGGAGAGGTGAGCAGTTCTTC.

The chain has TRBV9 and TRBJ2-3; possible D gene TRBD1, 5 bases. CDR3 length: 12 residues. Looked up from germline, CDR1 is SGDLS and CDR2 is YYNGEE. Trimming removed 3 bases at V and 6 bases at J, with 8 bases between. CDR3 amino acids: CASSAKGDTQYF. The CDR3 bases are TGTGCCAGCAGCGCAAAGGGGGATACGCAGTATTTT. Full variable domain (outside the CDR3, taken from reference TRBV9 and TRBJ2-3): DSGVTQTPKHLITATGQRVTLRCSPRSGDLSVYWYQQSLDQGLQFLIQYYNGEERAKGNILERFSAQQFPDLHSELNLSSLELGDSALYFCASSAKGDTQYFGPGTRLTVL.